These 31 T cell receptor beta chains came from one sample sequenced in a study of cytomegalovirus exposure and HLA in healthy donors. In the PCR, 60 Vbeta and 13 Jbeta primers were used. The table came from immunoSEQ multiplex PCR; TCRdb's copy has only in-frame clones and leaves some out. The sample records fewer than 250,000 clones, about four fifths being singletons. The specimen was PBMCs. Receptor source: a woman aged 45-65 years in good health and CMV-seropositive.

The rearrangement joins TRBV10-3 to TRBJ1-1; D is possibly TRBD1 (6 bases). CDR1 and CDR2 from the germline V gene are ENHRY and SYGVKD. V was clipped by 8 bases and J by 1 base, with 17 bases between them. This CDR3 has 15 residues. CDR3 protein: CAIEPGGLGNTEAFF. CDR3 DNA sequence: TGTGCCATCGAACCCGGGGGGCTAGGGAACACTGAAGCTTTCTTT.

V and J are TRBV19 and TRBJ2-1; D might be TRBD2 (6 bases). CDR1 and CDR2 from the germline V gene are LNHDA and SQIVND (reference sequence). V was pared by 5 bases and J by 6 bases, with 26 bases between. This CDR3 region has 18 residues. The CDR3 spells CASSSVGRQRGTPNEQFF. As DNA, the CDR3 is TGTGCCAGTAGTTCAGTGGGTCGTCAACGGGGGACCCCCAATGAGCAGTTCTTC.

This CDR3 is CASRKDREDTEAFF. CDR3 nucleotides: TGTGCCAGCAGGAAGGACAGGGAGGACACTGAAGCTTTCTTT. This chain uses TRBV6-6 with TRBJ1-1; 8 bases agree with TRBD1. Germline-derived CDR1 and CDR2 are MNHNY and SVGAGI (reference sequence). J lost 3 bases, V lost 6 bases, and 6 bases had no gene match. The CDR3 is 14 residues long.

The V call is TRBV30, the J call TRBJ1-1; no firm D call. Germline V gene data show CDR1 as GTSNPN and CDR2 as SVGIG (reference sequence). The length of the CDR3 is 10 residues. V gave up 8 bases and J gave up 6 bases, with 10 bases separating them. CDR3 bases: TGTGCCATGAGGCTTCCTGAAGCTTTCTTT. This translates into CAMRLPEAFF.

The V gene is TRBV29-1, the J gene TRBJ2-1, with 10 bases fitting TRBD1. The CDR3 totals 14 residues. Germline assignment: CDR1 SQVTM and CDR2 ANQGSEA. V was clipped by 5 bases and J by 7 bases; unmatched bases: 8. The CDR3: CSVFDRGLWNEQFF. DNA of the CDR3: TGCAGCGTTTTTGACAGGGGGCTCTGGAATGAGCAGTTCTTC.

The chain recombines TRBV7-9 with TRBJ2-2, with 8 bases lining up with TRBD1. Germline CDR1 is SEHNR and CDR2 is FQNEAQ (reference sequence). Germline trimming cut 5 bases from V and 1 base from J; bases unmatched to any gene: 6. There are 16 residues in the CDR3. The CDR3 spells CASSRRGLENTGELFF. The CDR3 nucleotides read TGTGCCAGCAGCCGCAGGGGGCTTGAGAACACCGGGGAGCTGTTTTTT.

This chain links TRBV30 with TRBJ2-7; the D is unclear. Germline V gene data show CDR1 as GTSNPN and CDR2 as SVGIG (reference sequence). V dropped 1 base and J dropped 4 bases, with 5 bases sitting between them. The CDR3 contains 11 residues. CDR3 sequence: CAWSAQYEQYF. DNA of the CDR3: TGTGCCTGGAGTGCGCAGTACGAGCAGTACTTC.

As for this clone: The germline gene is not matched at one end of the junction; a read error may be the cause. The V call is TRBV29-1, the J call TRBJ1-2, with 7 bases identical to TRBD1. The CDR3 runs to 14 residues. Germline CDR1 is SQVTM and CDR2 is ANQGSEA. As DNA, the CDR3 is TGCAGCGTTGATGGTCAGGGGGAAAGTTATGGCTACGCCTTC. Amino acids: CSVDGQGESYGYAF.

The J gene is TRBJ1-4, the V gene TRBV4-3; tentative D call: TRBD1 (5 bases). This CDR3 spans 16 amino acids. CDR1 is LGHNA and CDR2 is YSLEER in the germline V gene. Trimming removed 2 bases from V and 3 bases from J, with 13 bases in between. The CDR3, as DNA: TGCGCCAGCAGCCAACAGGGTTTTGCGGCTAATGAAAAACTGTTTTTT. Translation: CASSQQGFAANEKLFF.

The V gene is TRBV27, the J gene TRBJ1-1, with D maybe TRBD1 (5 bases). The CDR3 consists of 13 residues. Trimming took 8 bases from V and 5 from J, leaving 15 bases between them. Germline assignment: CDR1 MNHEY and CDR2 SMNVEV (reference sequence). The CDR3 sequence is CASAGGEGTEAFF. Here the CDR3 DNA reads TGTGCCAGCGCCGGCGGGGAGGGGACTGAAGCTTTCTTT.

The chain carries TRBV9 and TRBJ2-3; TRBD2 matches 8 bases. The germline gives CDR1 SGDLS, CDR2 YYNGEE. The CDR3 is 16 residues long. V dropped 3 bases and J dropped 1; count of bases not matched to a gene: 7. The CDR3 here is CASSERTSPRTDTQYF. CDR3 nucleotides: TGTGCCAGCAGCGAACGGACTAGCCCCCGCACAGATACGCAGTATTTT. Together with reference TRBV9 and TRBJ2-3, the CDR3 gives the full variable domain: DSGVTQTPKHLITATGQRVTLRCSPRSGDLSVYWYQQSLDQGLQFLIQYYNGEERAKGNILERFSAQQFPDLHSELNLSSLELGDSALYFCASSERTSPRTDTQYFGPGTRLTVL.

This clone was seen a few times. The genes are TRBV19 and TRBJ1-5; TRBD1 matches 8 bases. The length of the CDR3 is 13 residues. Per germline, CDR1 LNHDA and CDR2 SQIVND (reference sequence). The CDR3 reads CASGQVSNQPQHF. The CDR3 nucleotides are TGTGCTTCGGGACAGGTGAGCAATCAGCCCCAGCATTTT.

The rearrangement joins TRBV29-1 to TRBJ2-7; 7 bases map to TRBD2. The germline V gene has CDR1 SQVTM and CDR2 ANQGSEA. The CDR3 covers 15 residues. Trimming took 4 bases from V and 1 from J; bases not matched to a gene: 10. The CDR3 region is CSVVRGLAASYEQYF. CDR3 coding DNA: TGCAGCGTTGTTAGAGGGCTAGCGGCTTCCTACGAGCAGTACTTC.

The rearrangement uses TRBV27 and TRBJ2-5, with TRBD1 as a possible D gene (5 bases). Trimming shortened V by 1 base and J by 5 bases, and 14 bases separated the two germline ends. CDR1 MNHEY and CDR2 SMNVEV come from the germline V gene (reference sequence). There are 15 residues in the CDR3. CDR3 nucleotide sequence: TGTGCCAGCAGTTTATTCCCAGGGTCGGTCGAGACCCAGTACTTC. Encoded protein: CASSLFPGSVETQYF.

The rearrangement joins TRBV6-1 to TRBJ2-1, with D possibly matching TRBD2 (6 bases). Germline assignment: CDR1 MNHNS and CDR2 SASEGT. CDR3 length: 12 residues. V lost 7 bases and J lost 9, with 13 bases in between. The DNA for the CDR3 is TGTGCCAGCAACGAACTAGCTGGTGAGCAGTTCTTC. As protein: CASNELAGEQFF.

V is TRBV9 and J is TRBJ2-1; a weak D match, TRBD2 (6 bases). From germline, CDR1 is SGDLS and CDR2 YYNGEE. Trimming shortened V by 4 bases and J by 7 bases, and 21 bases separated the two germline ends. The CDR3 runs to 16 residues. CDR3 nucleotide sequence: TGTGCCAGCAGCCCGACACTAGTAGGGGACTTGAATGAGCAGTTCTTC. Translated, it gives CASSPTLVGDLNEQFF.

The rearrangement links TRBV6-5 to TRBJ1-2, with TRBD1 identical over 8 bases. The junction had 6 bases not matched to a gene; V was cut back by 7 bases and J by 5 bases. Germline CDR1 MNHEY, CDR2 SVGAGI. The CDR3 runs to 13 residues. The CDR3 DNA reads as TGTGCCAGCAAGGCGGACAGGGCGTATGGCTACACCTTC. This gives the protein CASKADRAYGYTF.

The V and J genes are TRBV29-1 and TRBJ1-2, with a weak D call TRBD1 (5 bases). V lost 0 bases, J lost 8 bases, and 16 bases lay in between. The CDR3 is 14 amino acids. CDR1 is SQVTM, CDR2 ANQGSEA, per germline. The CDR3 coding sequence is TGCAGCGTTGAAGATCACCGGGGGGGGTACGGCTACACCTTC. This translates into CSVEDHRGGYGYTF.

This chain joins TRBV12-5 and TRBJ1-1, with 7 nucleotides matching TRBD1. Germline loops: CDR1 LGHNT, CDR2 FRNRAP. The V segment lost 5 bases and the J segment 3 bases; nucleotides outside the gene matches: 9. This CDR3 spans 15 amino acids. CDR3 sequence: CASGRNRGNDTEAFF. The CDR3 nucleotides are TGTGCTAGTGGTAGGAACAGGGGCAACGACACTGAAGCTTTCTTT.

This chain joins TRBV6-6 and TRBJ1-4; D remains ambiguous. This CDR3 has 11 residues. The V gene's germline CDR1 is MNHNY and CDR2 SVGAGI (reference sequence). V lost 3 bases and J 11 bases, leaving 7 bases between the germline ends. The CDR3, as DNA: TGTGCCAGCAGTTATAACATGAAACTGTTTTTT. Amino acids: CASSYNMKLFF.

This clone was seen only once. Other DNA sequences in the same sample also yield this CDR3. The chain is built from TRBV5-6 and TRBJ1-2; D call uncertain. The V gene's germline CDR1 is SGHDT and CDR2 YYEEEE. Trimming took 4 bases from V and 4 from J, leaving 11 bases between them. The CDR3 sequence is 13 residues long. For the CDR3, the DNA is TGTGCCAGCAGCGCGACGGGAGTCTATGGCTACACCTTC. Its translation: CASSATGVYGYTF. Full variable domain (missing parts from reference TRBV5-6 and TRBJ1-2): DAGVTQSPTHLIKTRGQQVTLRCSPKSGHDTVSWYQQALGQGPQFIFQYYEEEERQRGNFPDRFSGHQFPNYSSELNVNALLLGDSALYLCASSATGVYGYTFGSGTRLTVV.

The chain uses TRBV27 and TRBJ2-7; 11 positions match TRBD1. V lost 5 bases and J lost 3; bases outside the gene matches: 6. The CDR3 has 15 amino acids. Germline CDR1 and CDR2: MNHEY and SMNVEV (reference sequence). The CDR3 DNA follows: TGTGCCAGCAGTACCCCGGGACAGGGGGACTACGAGCAGTACTTC. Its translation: CASSTPGQGDYEQYF.

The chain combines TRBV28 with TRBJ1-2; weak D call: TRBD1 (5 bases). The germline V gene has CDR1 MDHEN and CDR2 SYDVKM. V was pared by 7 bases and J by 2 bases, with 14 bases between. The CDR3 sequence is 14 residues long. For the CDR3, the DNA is TGTGCCAGCACCCTTGGACAAACCAACTATGGCTACACCTTC. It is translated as CASTLGQTNYGYTF.

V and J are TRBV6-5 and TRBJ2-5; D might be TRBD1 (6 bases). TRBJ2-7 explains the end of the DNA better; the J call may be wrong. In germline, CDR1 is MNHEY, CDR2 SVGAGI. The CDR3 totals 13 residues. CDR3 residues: CASGRGGSYEQYF. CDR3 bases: TGTGCCAGCGGAAGAGGGGGTTCCTACGAGCAGTACTTC.

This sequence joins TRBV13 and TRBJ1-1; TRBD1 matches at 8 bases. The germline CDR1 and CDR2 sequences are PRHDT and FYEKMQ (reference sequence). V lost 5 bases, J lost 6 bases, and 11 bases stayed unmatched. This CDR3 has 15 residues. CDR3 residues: CASSRTIDRGPEAFF. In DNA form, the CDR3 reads TGTGCCAGCAGCCGCACGATAGACAGGGGCCCTGAAGCTTTCTTT.

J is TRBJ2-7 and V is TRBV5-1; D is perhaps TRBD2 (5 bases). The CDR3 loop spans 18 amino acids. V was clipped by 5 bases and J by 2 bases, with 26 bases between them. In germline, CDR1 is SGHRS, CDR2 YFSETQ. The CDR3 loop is CASSPQHSLEGGTYEQYF. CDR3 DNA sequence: TGCGCCAGCAGTCCTCAACACTCCCTTGAGGGCGGCACCTACGAGCAGTACTTC.

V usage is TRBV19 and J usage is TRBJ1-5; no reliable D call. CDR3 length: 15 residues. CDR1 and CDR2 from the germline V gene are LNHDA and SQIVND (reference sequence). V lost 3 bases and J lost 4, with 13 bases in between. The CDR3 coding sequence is TGTGCCAGTAGTATGTTTTTAATCGGGAATCAGCCCCAGCATTTT. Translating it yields CASSMFLIGNQPQHF.

CDR3 region: CASSQRARGPYEQYF. The CDR3, as DNA: TGCGCCAGCAGCCAAAGGGCCAGGGGACCGTACGAGCAGTACTTC. V and J are TRBV4-3 and TRBJ2-7, with D possibly being TRBD1 (6 bases). CDR3 length equals 15 residues. CDR1 and CDR2 (germline): LGHNA, YSLEER. V lost 2 bases and J 4 bases, leaving 15 bases between the germline ends.

This chain's CDR3 is CSATQGEKLFF. The CDR3 DNA follows: TGCAGTGCAACCCAGGGGGAAAAACTGTTTTTT. V is TRBV20-1 and J is TRBJ1-4; maybe TRBD1 (6 bases). Germline V gene data show CDR1 as DFQATT and CDR2 as SNEGSKA (reference sequence). The length of the CDR3 is 11 residues. V dropped 6 bases and J dropped 8 bases, with 10 bases sitting between them.

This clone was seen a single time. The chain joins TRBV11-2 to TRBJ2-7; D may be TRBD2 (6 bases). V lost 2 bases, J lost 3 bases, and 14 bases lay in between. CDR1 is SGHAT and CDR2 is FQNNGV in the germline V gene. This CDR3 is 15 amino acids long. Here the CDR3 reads CASSLSPGTLYEQYF. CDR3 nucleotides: TGTGCCAGCAGCTTATCCCCCGGGACTCTCTACGAGCAGTACTTC.

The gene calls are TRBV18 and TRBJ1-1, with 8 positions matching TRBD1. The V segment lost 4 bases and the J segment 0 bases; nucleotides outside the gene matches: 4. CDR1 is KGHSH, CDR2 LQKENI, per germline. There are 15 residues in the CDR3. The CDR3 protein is CASSQGQAMNTEAFF. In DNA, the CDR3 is TGTGCCAGCTCACAGGGACAGGCCATGAACACTGAAGCTTTCTTT.